Listed below are T cell receptor beta chains from one sample, sequenced in a study of control samples from healthy donors and cancer patients. TCRdb keeps only in-frame clones here, not all; method: immunoSEQ multiplex PCR. The sample lists approximately 92,000 clones; 93% were seen once. The sample was blood. The receptors were sampled from a woman aged 30 to 39 in good health. Both conserved end residues are part of each CDR3. A D gene is named only where the DNA matches it firmly. Part of the rows lack a size; the others show once, few, many or a class for expanded clones.

j_gene: TRBJ1-3; len: 14; d_gene: -; v_gene: TRBV6-5; abundance: -; CDR3nt: TGTGCCAGCAGCGAGACAGGCTCTGGAAACACCATATATTTT; CDR3aa: CASSETGSGNTIYF
j_gene: TRBJ1-5; len: 15; d_gene: TRBD1; v_gene: TRBV6-6; abundance: -; CDR3nt: TGTGCCAGCAGCTCCGCGACAGGGGCCAATCAGCCCCAGCATTTT; CDR3aa: CASSSATGANQPQHF
j_gene: TRBJ2-7; len: 11; d_gene: -; v_gene: TRBV5-1; abundance: -; CDR3nt: TGCGCCAGCAGCTTAGGCTACGAGCAGTACTTC; CDR3aa: CASSLGYEQYF
j_gene: TRBJ1-2; len: 14; d_gene: -; v_gene: TRBV7-8; abundance: -; CDR3nt: TGTGCCAGCAGCTTATCCGGGGGGGCGGGGGGCTACACCTTC; CDR3aa: CASSLSGGAGGYTF
j_gene: TRBJ2-3; len: 15; d_gene: TRBD1; v_gene: TRBV6-5; abundance: -; CDR3nt: TGTGCCAGCAAAAACCGGGACAGGAGTCCAGATACGCAGTATTTT; CDR3aa: CASKNRDRSPDTQYF
j_gene: TRBJ1-2; len: 13; d_gene: -; v_gene: TRBV12-3/TRBV12-4; abundance: -; CDR3nt: TGTGCCAGCAGTTTTCAGGGGAGCTATGGCTACACCTTC; CDR3aa: CASSFQGSYGYTF
j_gene: TRBJ1-2; len: 18; d_gene: -; v_gene: TRBV21-1; abundance: -; CDR3nt: TGTGCCAGCAGCAAACGGACGACAGGGGGCAGGGCTAACTATGGCTACACCTTC; CDR3aa: CASSKRTTGGRANYGYTF
j_gene: TRBJ1-1; len: 18; d_gene: TRBD1; v_gene: TRBV11-2; abundance: -; CDR3nt: TGTGCCAGCAGCTACAAGAAGTTAGGGACAGCCCTGAACACTGAAGCTTTCTTT; CDR3aa: CASSYKKLGTALNTEAFF
j_gene: TRBJ1-2; len: 14; d_gene: -; v_gene: TRBV24-1; abundance: -; CDR3nt: TGTGCCACCAGTGAAAGAGGGGCGCGGGATGGCTACACCTTC; CDR3aa: CATSERGARDGYTF
j_gene: TRBJ2-5; len: 15; d_gene: -; v_gene: TRBV28; abundance: -; CDR3nt: TGTGCCAGCAGTTTCCTCACGGTTGGAAAAGAGACCCAGTACTTC; CDR3aa: CASSFLTVGKETQYF
j_gene: TRBJ1-1; len: 13; d_gene: -; v_gene: TRBV19; abundance: -; CDR3nt: TGTGCCAGCTTTACAGGGAAAAACACTGAAGCTTTCTTT; CDR3aa: CASFTGKNTEAFF
j_gene: TRBJ2-1; len: 17; d_gene: -; v_gene: TRBV11-3; abundance: -; CDR3nt: TGTGCCAGCAGCGCAGACGGAGGGTCAGGTATTTACAATGAGCAGTTCTTC; CDR3aa: CASSADGGSGIYNEQFF
j_gene: TRBJ1-2; len: 12; d_gene: -; v_gene: TRBV2; abundance: -; CDR3nt: TGTGCCAGCAGTGAGGGGGCCTATGGCTACACCTTC; CDR3aa: CASSEGAYGYTF
j_gene: TRBJ1-3; len: 15; d_gene: -; v_gene: TRBV5-1; abundance: -; CDR3nt: TGCGCCAGCAGCTTGGCGGGGAGCTCTGGAAACACCATATATTTT; CDR3aa: CASSLAGSSGNTIYF
j_gene: TRBJ2-1; len: 14; d_gene: -; v_gene: TRBV24-1; abundance: -; CDR3nt: TGTGCCACCAGTGATCCCCGACAGCCTACAGGTCAGTTCTTC; CDR3aa: CATSDPRQPTGQFF
j_gene: TRBJ2-3; len: 15; d_gene: TRBD1; v_gene: TRBV7-6; abundance: -; CDR3nt: TGTGCCAGCAGAACTGGACAGGGGCCCACAGATACGCAGTATTTT; CDR3aa: CASRTGQGPTDTQYF
j_gene: TRBJ1-2; len: 16; d_gene: TRBD1; v_gene: TRBV5-1; abundance: -; CDR3nt: TGCGCCAGCAGCTTGGAGGGGGGACAGGCTAACTATGGCTACACCTTC; CDR3aa: CASSLEGGQANYGYTF
j_gene: TRBJ2-2; len: 16; d_gene: TRBD2; v_gene: TRBV18; abundance: -; CDR3nt: TGTGCCAGCTCACGTCTAGCGGAGCGGAACACCGGGGAGCTGTTTTTT; CDR3aa: CASSRLAERNTGELFF
j_gene: TRBJ1-6; len: 15; d_gene: -; v_gene: TRBV4-1; abundance: few; CDR3nt: TGCGCCAGCAGCCCGGGGGCGCATTCGAATTCACCCCTCCACTTT; CDR3aa: CASSPGAHSNSPLHF
j_gene: TRBJ1-1; len: 12; d_gene: -; v_gene: TRBV6-5; abundance: few; CDR3nt: TGTGCCAGCAACGACGGCGGCCTGTTTGCTTTCTTT; CDR3aa: CASNDGGLFAFF
j_gene: TRBJ2-5; len: 14; d_gene: -; v_gene: TRBV7-9; abundance: -; CDR3nt: TGTGCCAGCAGCTTGGGGGGACCAAGGGAGACCCAGTACTTC; CDR3aa: CASSLGGPRETQYF
j_gene: TRBJ1-3; len: 17; d_gene: -; v_gene: TRBV19; abundance: -; CDR3nt: TGTGCCAGTACCACTCGGACACCTTTAAGCTCTGGAAACACCATATATTTT; CDR3aa: CASTTRTPLSSGNTIYF
j_gene: TRBJ2-2; len: 14; d_gene: TRBD1; v_gene: TRBV10-1; abundance: -; CDR3nt: TGCGCCACTTCGACAGGGGGAAACACCGGGGAGCTGTTTTTT; CDR3aa: CATSTGGNTGELFF
j_gene: TRBJ2-3; len: 12; d_gene: -; v_gene: TRBV7-9; abundance: -; CDR3nt: TGTGCCAGCAGCTTCTCCTGGGATACGCAGTATTTT; CDR3aa: CASSFSWDTQYF